The TCR beta chain described here comes from a study of T cells in tuberculosis. On average approximately 90,000 T cells per donor were immunosequenced. TCRdb keeps only in-frame clones here, not all; method: immunoSEQ multiplex PCR. The table has 40,000 to 50,000 clones, roughly 96% seen once. About this clone itself: What it recognizes is unknown.

General study points: Active tuberculosis patients had shorter CDR3-alpha; the beta difference was nonsignificant.

Material for sequencing was PBMCs. The TCR originated in a donor aged 10-35 years with latent tuberculosis or without tuberculosis infection.

The CDR3 region has the DNA TGTGCCAGCAGTGAAACTAGCACAGATACGCAGTATTTT. Translating gives CASSETSTDTQYF. This chain connects TRBV2 to TRBJ2-3; D is uncertain. The CDR3 contains 13 residues. Germline CDR1 reads SNHLY; CDR2 reads FYNNEI. V lost 2 bases and J lost 0, with 3 bases in between.